A selection of T cell receptor beta chains follows, all from one sample in a study of spatial heterogeneity in lung cancer. One entry per CDR3 protein, called by TCRdb with MiXCR from the 5' RACE reads. The data show approximately 39,000 distinct CDR3 sequences, under 7% seen once. The sample in question was PBMCs, obtained at surgery. These receptors originate from a male donor with early-stage non-small cell lung cancer. Each CDR3 is given with its conserved first and last residue. D genes are given only for firm matches. Clone size, where shown, is once, few, many, or a class for clones that have expanded.

. TRBJ2-7 . TRBV6-6 CASLDHSYEQYF TGTGCCAGCCTCGACCACTCCTACGAGCAGTACTTC
. TRBJ2-5 few TRBV20-1 CSVGRAGQPETQYF TGCAGTGTTGGCCGGGCAGGTCAACCCGAGACCCAGTACTTC
. TRBJ1-5 . TRBV12-3/TRBV12-4 CASSSGGENQPQHF TGTGCCAGCAGTTCTGGCGGAGAGAATCAGCCCCAGCATTTT
. TRBJ1-1 many TRBV5-1 CASSPQGQYLEAFF TGCGCCAGCAGCCCCCAAGGGCAGTACCTTGAAGCTTTCTTT
. TRBJ2-1 many TRBV24-1 CATSDGTTRRSSYNEQFF TGTGCCACCAGTGATGGGACCACCCGACGTAGCTCCTACAATGAGCAGTTCTTC
. TRBJ1-5 many TRBV28 CASSLARTLYSNQPQHF TGTGCCAGCAGTTTAGCCCGGACACTGTATAGCAATCAGCCCCAGCATTTT
TRBD1 TRBJ2-4 . TRBV7-9 CASSAGTGLRNIQYF TGTGCCAGCAGCGCCGGGACAGGGTTAAGGAACATTCAGTACTTC
. TRBJ1-6 . TRBV3-1 CASSPSHYNSPLHF TGTGCCAGCAGCCCCTCGCACTATAATTCACCCCTCCACTTT
. TRBJ1-2 many TRBV6-1 CASSEAGTLHGYTF TGTGCCAGCAGTGAAGCGGGGACACTGCATGGCTACACCTTC
TRBD2 TRBJ2-1 many TRBV7-9 CASSPRTSAYNNEQFF TGTGCCAGCAGCCCCCGGACTAGCGCCTATAACAATGAGCAGTTCTTC
TRBD1 TRBJ1-6 . TRBV4-1 CASSQGIWTGGRSPLHF TGCGCCAGCAGCCAAGGTATTTGGACAGGGGGCCGTTCACCCCTCCACTTT
. TRBJ2-2 . TRBV24-1 CATSVGGMGTGELFF TGTGCCACCAGTGTGGGGGGCATGGGCACCGGGGAGCTGTTTTTT
TRBD2 TRBJ2-3 . TRBV4-2 CASSPAGSSGGAEADTQYF TGTGCCAGCAGCCCTGCTGGATCAAGCGGGGGGGCCGAGGCAGATACGCAGTATTTT
. TRBJ1-4 many TRBV9 CASSRDNEKLFF TGTGCCAGCTCGAGGGATAATGAAAAACTGTTTTTT
. TRBJ2-5 many TRBV29-1 CSVGEETQYF TGCAGCGTTGGTGAAGAGACCCAGTACTTC
TRBD1 TRBJ1-4 few TRBV30 CAWSAGQGLGEELFF TGTGCCTGGAGTGCGGGACAGGGGCTTGGGGAGGAACTGTTTTTT
. TRBJ1-4 many TRBV7-9 CASSQFQSNEKLFF TGTGCCAGCAGCCAGTTTCAGTCTAATGAAAAACTGTTTTTT
TRBD1 TRBJ2-3 many TRBV24-1 CATSDLTGARSTDTQYF TGTGCCACCAGTGATCTGACAGGGGCGCGCTCCACAGATACGCAGTATTTT
. TRBJ1-1 many TRBV20-1 CSARSNTEAFF TGCAGTGCTAGATCGAACACTGAAGCTTTCTTT
. TRBJ2-2 many TRBV11-3 CASSSRRDGELFF TGTGCCAGCAGCTCCAGGAGGGACGGGGAGCTGTTTTTT
. TRBJ1-3 many TRBV30 CAWSREVGNTIYF TGTGCCTGGTCGAGGGAGGTTGGAAACACCATATATTTT
. TRBJ2-6 many TRBV10-3 CAISVSNSGANVLTF TGTGCCATCAGTGTTTCAAACTCTGGGGCCAACGTCCTGACTTTC
. TRBJ2-2 many TRBV3-1 CASSQVRGTGELFF TGTGCCAGCAGCCAAGTACGGGGGACCGGGGAGCTGTTTTTT
. TRBJ2-7 many TRBV10-3 CAISGSESYEQYF TGTGCCATCAGTGGCTCAGAATCCTACGAGCAGTACTTC
TRBD2 TRBJ2-1 many TRBV7-9 CASSLAVRPGLARNEQFF TGTGCCAGCAGCTTAGCGGTGAGGCCGGGACTAGCGAGGAATGAGCAGTTCTTC
. TRBJ1-1 many TRBV7-9 CASSLQMNTEAFF TGTGCCAGCAGCTTACAGATGAACACTGAAGCTTTCTTT
TRBD2 TRBJ2-1 many TRBV12-3/TRBV12-4 CASSTGLAGGWNEQFF TGTGCCAGCAGTACTGGACTAGCGGGGGGGTGGAATGAGCAGTTCTTC
TRBD2 TRBJ2-2 many TRBV29-1 CSVPLAPSGGSTGELFF TGCAGCGTCCCCCTTGCGCCTAGCGGGGGGAGCACCGGGGAGCTGTTTTTT
. TRBJ2-2 many TRBV11-2 CASSLGEANAGELFF TGTGCCAGCAGCTTAGGCGAGGCGAACGCCGGGGAGCTGTTTTTT
. TRBJ1-3 medium-sized TRBV28 CASTGVGPSGNTIYF TGTGCCAGCACTGGGGTCGGGCCCTCTGGAAACACCATATATTTT
. TRBJ1-6 . TRBV27 CASSLSGYTSPLHF TGTGCCAGCAGTTTGTCAGGGTATACCTCACCCCTCCACTTT
TRBD1 TRBJ2-2 many TRBV5-4 CASSKDRLNTGELFF TGTGCCAGCAGCAAGGACAGGCTGAACACCGGGGAGCTGTTTTTT
. TRBJ2-5 few TRBV11-2 CASKLGAARETQYF TGTGCCAGCAAGCTGGGGGCAGCACGAGAGACCCAGTACTTC
. TRBJ2-1 . TRBV6-2/TRBV6-3 CVSSRVVDEQFF TGTGTCAGCAGCAGGGTGGTCGATGAGCAGTTCTTC
TRBD2 TRBJ2-7 few TRBV7-8 CASSLELAGGYSYEQYF TGTGCCAGCAGCTTAGAACTAGCGGGGGGGTACTCCTACGAGCAGTACTTC
. TRBJ1-5 many TRBV25-1 CASSEYSNQPQHF TGTGCCAGCAGTGAATATAGCAATCAGCCCCAGCATTTT
TRBD1 TRBJ2-7 . TRBV6-5 CASSYSGTGTTYEQYF TGTGCCAGCAGTTACTCCGGGACAGGGACGACCTACGAGCAGTACTTC
. TRBJ1-5 many TRBV3-1 CASSQGQRYNQPQHF TGTGCCAGCAGCCAAGGACAGCGATATAATCAGCCCCAGCATTTT
. TRBJ2-5 many TRBV11-3 CASSVQGKETQYF TGTGCCAGCAGCGTACAGGGAAAAGAGACCCAGTACTTC
. TRBJ2-2 . TRBV4-2 CASSQDLAYTGELFF TGTGCCAGCAGCCAAGACCTAGCGTACACCGGGGAGCTGTTTTTT
TRBD2 TRBJ2-3 many TRBV29-1 CSVEGKRGLTDTQYF TGCAGCGTTGAGGGAAAGCGGGGGCTCACAGATACGCAGTATTTT
. TRBJ1-1 many TRBV2 CASSGDTARGAFF TGTGCCAGCAGTGGGGACACGGCAAGGGGGGCTTTCTTT
. TRBJ1-6 many TRBV28 CASSPAGRNSPLHF TGTGCCAGCAGTCCAGCAGGGCGTAATTCACCCCTCCACTTT
. TRBJ1-1 . TRBV25-1 CASSEYPRHKKNTEAFF TGTGCCAGCAGTGAATATCCCCGGCACAAGAAGAACACTGAAGCTTTCTTT
. TRBJ1-2 . TRBV5-4 CASSLRGRKYGYTF TGTGCCAGCAGCCTTCGAGGCAGGAAATATGGCTACACCTTC
. TRBJ1-2 many TRBV19 CASSTATGKNYGYTF TGTGCCAGTAGTACAGCTACCGGGAAAAACTATGGCTACACCTTC
. TRBJ1-1 many TRBV14 CASSQENKGTEAFF TGTGCCAGCAGCCAAGAAAATAAGGGCACAGAAGCTTTCTTT
. TRBJ1-1 . TRBV20-1 CSAAAGNTEAFF TGCAGTGCCGCGGCGGGGAACACTGAAGCTTTCTTT
. TRBJ2-7 many TRBV18 CASSQQKAYEQYF TGTGCCAGCTCTCAACAGAAAGCCTACGAGCAGTACTTC
TRBD1 TRBJ2-3 many TRBV5-1 CASSIQTGPTDTQYF TGCGCCAGCAGCATCCAGACAGGGCCCACAGATACGCAGTATTTT
. TRBJ1-1 many TRBV29-1 CSSGVVPGNTEAFF TGCAGCTCTGGGGTAGTCCCCGGGAACACTGAAGCTTTCTTT
TRBD2 TRBJ2-5 . TRBV9 CASSAGLAGSETQYF TGTGCCAGCAGCGCGGGACTAGCGGGGTCAGAGACCCAGTACTTC
. TRBJ2-7 many TRBV2 CASSQRDYEQYF TGTGCCAGCAGTCAACGGGACTACGAGCAGTACTTC
. TRBJ1-1 many TRBV12-1 CASSPWDSQRENTEAFF TGTGCCAGCAGCCCCTGGGACTCCCAGCGTGAGAACACTGAAGCTTTCTTT
. TRBJ2-3 many TRBV5-1 CASSLQKSTDTQYF TGCGCCAGCAGCTTACAGAAAAGCACAGATACGCAGTATTTT
. TRBJ2-7 . TRBV15 CATSTNLGYEQYF TGTGCCACCAGCACCAACTTGGGGTACGAGCAGTACTTC
. TRBJ1-5 many TRBV28 CASTSRGWVQPQHF TGTGCCAGCACCTCGCGGGGCTGGGTTCAGCCCCAGCATTTT
. TRBJ1-1 . TRBV24-1 CATSDPLQGRAFF TGTGCCACCAGTGACCCCTTACAGGGACGAGCTTTCTTT
. TRBJ1-5 many TRBV2 CASSQTRGAQPQHF TGTGCCAGCAGCCAAACACGGGGGGCTCAGCCCCAGCATTTT